The rows below give T cell receptor beta chains drawn from one sample of a study of blood T cell repertoires in COVID-19. The table came from immunoSEQ multiplex PCR; TCRdb's copy has only in-frame clones and leaves some out. Here the sample spans about 60,000 clones, 70% to 90% being singletons. The sample was PBMCs or T cells enriched from blood (not recorded which). The receptors shown here come from a woman in her 40s with acute COVID-19. Both conserved end residues are part of each CDR3. Part of the rows lack a size; the others show once, few, many or a class for expanded clones.

>-|TRBV19|TRBJ2-1
CASTPLGQGAYNEQFF
>-|TRBV10-3|TRBJ2-3
CAISPGTVGDTQYF
>once|TRBV5-1|TRBJ1-1
CATRGANTEAFF
>-|TRBV13|TRBJ1-4
CASSDKGPNEKLFF
>-|TRBV14|TRBJ2-4
CASSQDRQGAHIQYF
>-|TRBV9|TRBJ2-7
CASSIASGTTAEQYF
>-|TRBV29-1|TRBJ1-4
CSVETRDRGEKLFF
>-|TRBV19|TRBJ1-2
CASSMEGALTNYGYTF
>-|TRBV5-4|TRBJ2-5
CASSFTGTSGQETQYF
>once|TRBV5-1|TRBJ2-1
CASSPTILAGGSNEQFF